This record looks at one T cell receptor beta chain sequence and its context. The data are from a study of T cell responses to AZD1222 COVID-19 vaccine. Clones were read by immunoSEQ multiplex PCR, and TCRdb kept only the in-frame ones, dropping some. The data hold 150,000 to 160,000 clones, with roughly 90% observed a single time. V shed 6 bases and J shed 2 bases, with 8 bases lying between them. The CDR3 loop spans 11 amino acids. CDR1 is DFQATT, CDR2 SNEGSKA, per germline (reference sequence). J is TRBJ2-7 and V is TRBV20-1; D remains ambiguous. The receptor was isolated from an adult in good health. Specimen: peripheral blood, collected on day 0 of AZD1222 vaccination. CDR3 in DNA: TGCAGTGCGGTGGACCCCTACGAGCAGTACTTC. Its protein is CSAVDPYEQYF.